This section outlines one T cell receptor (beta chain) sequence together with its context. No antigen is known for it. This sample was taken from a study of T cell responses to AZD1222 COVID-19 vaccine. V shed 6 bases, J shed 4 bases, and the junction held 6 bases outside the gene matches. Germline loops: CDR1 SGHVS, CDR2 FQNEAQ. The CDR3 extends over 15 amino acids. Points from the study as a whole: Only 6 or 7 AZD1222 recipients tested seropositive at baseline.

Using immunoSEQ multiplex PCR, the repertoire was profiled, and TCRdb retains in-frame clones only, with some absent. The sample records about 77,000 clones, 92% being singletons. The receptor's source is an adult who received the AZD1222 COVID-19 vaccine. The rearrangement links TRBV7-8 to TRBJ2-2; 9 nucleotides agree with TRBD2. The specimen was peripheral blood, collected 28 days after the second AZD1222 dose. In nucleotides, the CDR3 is TGTGCCAGCAGTCGTAGCGGGGGCAGCACCGGGGAGCTGTTTTTT. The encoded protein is CASSRSGGSTGELFF.